Described below is a single TCR beta chain sequence and its context. The source of the sample is a study of cytomegalovirus exposure and HLA in healthy donors. PCR primers comprised 60 Vbeta and 13 Jbeta primers. Sequencing used immunoSEQ multiplex PCR; TCRdb keeps in-frame clones, though not all of them. This table has 150,000 to 200,000 clones, roughly 80% appearing once. CDR1 is LNHDA and CDR2 is SQIVND in the germline V gene (reference sequence). This CDR3 region has 17 residues. The V gene lost 6 bases and the J gene lost 3 bases, with 20 bases spanning the gap. The chain couples TRBV19 to TRBJ2-2; maybe TRBD1 (5 bases). Sequencing input: PBMCs. The source is a young woman in good health and CMV-seronegative. DNA for the CDR3: TGTGCCAGTAGGAACCAGGACGTCCGCAGGGACACCGGGGAGCTGTTTTTT. This translates into CASRNQDVRRDTGELFF.